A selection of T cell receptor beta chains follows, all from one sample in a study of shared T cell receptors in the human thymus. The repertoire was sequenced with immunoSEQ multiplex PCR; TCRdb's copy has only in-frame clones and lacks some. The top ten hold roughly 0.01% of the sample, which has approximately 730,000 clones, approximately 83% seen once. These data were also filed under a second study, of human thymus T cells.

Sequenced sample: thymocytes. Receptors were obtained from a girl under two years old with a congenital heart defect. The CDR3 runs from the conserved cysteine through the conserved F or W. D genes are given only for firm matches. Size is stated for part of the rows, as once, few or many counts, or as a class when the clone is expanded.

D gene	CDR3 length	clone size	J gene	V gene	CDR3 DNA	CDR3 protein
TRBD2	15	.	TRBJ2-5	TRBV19	TGTGCCAGTAGAAGACTAGCGGGAGAGAAAGAGACCCAGTACTTC	CASRRLAGEKETQYF
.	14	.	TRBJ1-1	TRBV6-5	TGTGCCAGCAGTTACGGCCTCTTGAACACTGAAGCTTTCTTT	CASSYGLLNTEAFF
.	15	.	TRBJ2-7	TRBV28	TGTGCCAGCAGCCGCCCAAGTGGGCAAGCCTACGAGCAGTACTTC	CASSRPSGQAYEQYF
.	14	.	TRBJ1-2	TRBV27	TGTGCCAGCAGTTTACGGGGGGCAAGCTATGGCTACACCTTC	CASSLRGASYGYTF
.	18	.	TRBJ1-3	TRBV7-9	TGTGCCAGCAGCCCCCCCCGCAACAGGAACGGGTATGGAAACACCATATATTTT	CASSPPRNRNGYGNTIYF
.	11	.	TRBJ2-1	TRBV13	TGTGCCAGCAGCACTAACAATGAGCAGTTCTTC	CASSTNNEQFF
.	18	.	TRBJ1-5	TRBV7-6	TGTGCCAGCAGCTTCTTTCTCCCCAGACAGGAGAGGAATCAGCCCCAGCATTTT	CASSFFLPRQERNQPQHF
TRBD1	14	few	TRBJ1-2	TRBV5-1	TGCGCCAGCAGGGGGACAGGAGCTAACTATGGCTACACCTTC	CASRGTGANYGYTF
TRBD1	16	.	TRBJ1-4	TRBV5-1	TGCGCCAGCAGCTTGGGGCAGACAGGGAAAAGGGAAAAACTGTTTTTT	CASSLGQTGKREKLFF
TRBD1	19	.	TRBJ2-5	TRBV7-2	TGTGCCAGCAGCTTAGAAGAGGGACAGGGGTTTACAAGATATGTGACCCAGTACTTC	CASSLEEGQGFTRYVTQYF
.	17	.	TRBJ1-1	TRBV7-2	TGTGCCAGCAGGCGGGGGGGCGCGTTTTGTCTGAACACTGAAGCTTTCTTT	CASRRGGAFCLNTEAFF
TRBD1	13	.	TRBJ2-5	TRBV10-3	TGTGCCATCAAAGGGACAGGGCAAGAGACCCAGTACTTC	CAIKGTGQETQYF
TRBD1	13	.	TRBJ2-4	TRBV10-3	TGTGCCATCAGAGACAGGGACAAAAACATTCAGTACTTC	CAIRDRDKNIQYF
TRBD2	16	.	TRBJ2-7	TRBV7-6	TGTGCCAGCAGCCCAGCCCGGACTAGCGACGCCTACGAGCAGTACTTC	CASSPARTSDAYEQYF
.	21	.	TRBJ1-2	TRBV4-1	TGCGCCAGCAGCCAGGTGATCATGCCGGGCAGGGGCCTCTACTTCCGCTATGGCTACACCTTC	CASSQVIMPGRGLYFRYGYTF
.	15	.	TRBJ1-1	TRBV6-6	TGTGCCAGCATACCGGAGTGGAGGGTCGGGGGGGTGGCTTTCTTT	CASIPEWRVGGVAFF
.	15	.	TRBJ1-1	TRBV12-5	TGTGCTAGTGGTTTGACAGGCATTGGTCGCACTGAAGCTTTCTTT	CASGLTGIGRTEAFF
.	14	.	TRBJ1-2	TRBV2	TGTGCCAGCAGTGGGTACAGTTGGCACTATGGCTACACCTTC	CASSGYSWHYGYTF
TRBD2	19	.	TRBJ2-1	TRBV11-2	TGTGCCAGCAGCCACCCCGGTCGGCGGGGGGGCTTATGGAACAATGAGCAGTTCTTC	CASSHPGRRGGLWNNEQFF
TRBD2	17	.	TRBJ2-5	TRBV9	TGTGCCAGCAGCGTAGGACTAGCGGGGGGGTACCAAGAGACCCAGTACTTC	CASSVGLAGGYQETQYF
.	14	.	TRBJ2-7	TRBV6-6	TGTGCCAGCAGTTACTCAGGTCGGGCCTACGAGCAGTACTTC	CASSYSGRAYEQYF
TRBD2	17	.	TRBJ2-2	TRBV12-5	TGTGCTAGTGGTCTCCAAGCGGGGGGGCCTGGCACCGGGGAGCTGTTTTTT	CASGLQAGGPGTGELFF
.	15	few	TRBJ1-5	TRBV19	TGTGCCAGTAGTAGAGACCGGGGTAAACATCAGCCCCAGCATTTT	CASSRDRGKHQPQHF